Listed below are T cell receptor beta chains from one sample, sequenced in a study of T-cell memory formation after mild COVID-19. TCRdb reprocessed the 5' RACE reads via MiXCR and lists one record per CDR3 protein. The sample lists roughly 410,000 distinct CDR3 sequences, approximately 25% occurring once. The source material was PBMCs or a T cell subset sorted from them (not recorded which). These receptors originate from an adult woman who had mild COVID-19 (a few samples of this study predate the infection). Cell type and time point are not known. Both conserved end residues are part of each CDR3. Each record gives: V gene, J gene, D gene, clone size, CDR3 DNA, CDR3 protein. D genes are given only for firm matches. The size entry is marked missing in some rows and otherwise reads once, few, many or a size class.

TRBV20-1	TRBJ2-1	TRBD2	few	TGCAGTGCTAGGGCCAGAGAGACTAGCGCATACAATGAGCAGTTCTTC	CSARARETSAYNEQFF
TRBV12-3/TRBV12-4	TRBJ2-1	.	few	TGTGCCAGCACCACTATACAGGGTTTGGATGACAATGAGCAGTTCTTC	CASTTIQGLDDNEQFF
TRBV24-1	TRBJ2-1	TRBD2	few	TGTGCCACCAGTGATCCTTCGACTAGCGGGAGTAGGTATGAGCAGTTCTTC	CATSDPSTSGSRYEQFF
TRBV24-1	TRBJ2-7	TRBD1	few	TGTGCCACCAGTGAAACCGGGACAGGGGGCCTCTACGAGCAGTACTTC	CATSETGTGGLYEQYF
TRBV9	TRBJ2-2	.	.	TGTGCCAGCAGCGTTGGGACGTGGGGGACCGGGGAGCTGTTTTTT	CASSVGTWGTGELFF
TRBV12-3/TRBV12-4	TRBJ2-7	TRBD1	.	TGTGCCAGCAGTTTTCAGGGGGCATACGAGCAGTACTTC	CASSFQGAYEQYF
TRBV7-9	TRBJ2-3	.	.	TGTGCCAGCAGCTTATTCCCCTACACAGATACGCAGTATTTT	CASSLFPYTDTQYF
TRBV6-5	TRBJ2-5	.	.	TGTGCCAGCAGTTACCACGTTATGGAGACCCAGTACTTC	CASSYHVMETQYF
TRBV9	TRBJ1-1	.	.	TGTGCCAGCAGCGTAGGAACGGGGGCCTTGAACACTGAAGCTTTCTTT	CASSVGTGALNTEAFF
TRBV5-6	TRBJ2-5	.	few	TGTGCCAGCAGCTTGGTGGAACAACGGAGGAAGACCCAGTACTTC	CASSLVEQRRKTQYF
TRBV19	TRBJ1-5	.	few	TGTGCCAGTAACTTTGGGACTTACAATCAGCCCCAGCATTTT	CASNFGTYNQPQHF
TRBV12-3/TRBV12-4	TRBJ2-2	TRBD1	.	TGTGCCAGCAGTCCACGAGGACAGGGTCCCGGGGAGCTGTTTTTT	CASSPRGQGPGELFF
TRBV10-3	TRBJ2-3	.	.	TGTGCCAACGCTGCGGGCGATACGCAGTATTTT	CANAAGDTQYF
TRBV6-1	TRBJ1-1	TRBD1	.	TGTGCCAGCAGTGATGGGCGCAGGGGGCCCATGAACACTGAAGCTTTCTTT	CASSDGRRGPMNTEAFF
TRBV7-9	TRBJ1-1	TRBD1	.	TGTGCCAGCAGCAACCCAGGGGGCCGAGGAGGGACTGAAGCTTTCTTT	CASSNPGGRGGTEAFF
TRBV5-6	TRBJ2-7	.	.	TGTGCCAGCAGCCCCTTTAACAAAGACGAGCAGTACTTC	CASSPFNKDEQYF
TRBV3-1	TRBJ1-2	.	.	TGTGCCAGCAGCCCCCGGGGTAGAGTGGGCTACACCTTC	CASSPRGRVGYTF
TRBV5-1	TRBJ2-7	TRBD1	few	TGCGCCAGCAGCCAGGGGGCCGCCGGCTCCTACGAGCAGTACTTC	CASSQGAAGSYEQYF
TRBV4-1	TRBJ1-2	.	many	TGCGCCAGCAGCCAAGAGGTAGGGGACCTGTTCGCTGGCTACACCTTC	CASSQEVGDLFAGYTF
TRBV5-1	TRBJ2-3	.	.	TGCGCCAGCAGCTTGACGGGGGCGACAGATACGCAGTATTTT	CASSLTGATDTQYF
TRBV7-6	TRBJ2-7	.	.	TGTGCCAGCAGCTTAAGTGCGACCCCCTACGAGCAGTACTTC	CASSLSATPYEQYF
TRBV4-2	TRBJ1-2	.	.	TGTGCCAGCAGCCAAAGGGGACCGTCGTTCTATGGCTACACCTTC	CASSQRGPSFYGYTF
TRBV29-1	TRBJ2-7	TRBD1	few	TGCAGCGTACCGGGACAGGGTTCGTACGAGCAGTACTTC	CSVPGQGSYEQYF